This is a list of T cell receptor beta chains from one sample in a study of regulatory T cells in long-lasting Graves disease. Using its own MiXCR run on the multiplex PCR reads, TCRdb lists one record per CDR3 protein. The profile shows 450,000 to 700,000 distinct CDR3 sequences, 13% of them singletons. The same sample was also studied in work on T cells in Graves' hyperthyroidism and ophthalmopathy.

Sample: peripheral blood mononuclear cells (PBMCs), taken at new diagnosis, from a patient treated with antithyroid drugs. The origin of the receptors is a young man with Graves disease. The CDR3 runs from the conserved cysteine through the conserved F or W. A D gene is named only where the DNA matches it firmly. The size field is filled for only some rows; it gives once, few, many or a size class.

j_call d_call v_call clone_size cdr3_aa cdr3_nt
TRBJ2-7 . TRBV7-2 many CASSLSVSADSYEQYF TGTGCCAGCAGCCTATCAGTTAGCGCTGACTCCTACGAGCAGTACTTC
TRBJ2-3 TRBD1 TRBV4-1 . CASSQKTGISDTQYF TGCGCCAGCAGCCAAAAGACAGGGATCAGTGATACGCAGTATTTT
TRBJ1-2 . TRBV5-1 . CASSFGPGFGYGYTF .
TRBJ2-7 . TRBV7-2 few CASRLSPLGGHYEQYF TGTGCCAGCAGGCTAAGCCCTTTAGGAGGGCACTACGAGCAGTACTTC
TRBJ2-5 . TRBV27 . CASSLGYGGTQYF TGTGCCAGCAGTTTAGGCTACGGGGGGACCCAGTACTTC
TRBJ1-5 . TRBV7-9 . CASGNSGPVGQPQHF TGTGCCAGCGGCAACTCCGGGCCGGTGGGTCAGCCCCAGCATTTT
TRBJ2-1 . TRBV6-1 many CASTTPNEQFF TGTGCCAGCACCACGCCCAATGAGCAGTTCTTC
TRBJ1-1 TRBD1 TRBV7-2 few CASSTTGVMNTEAFF TGTGCCAGCAGCACAACAGGGGTGATGAACACTGAAGCTTTCTTT
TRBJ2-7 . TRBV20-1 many CSAAEGIGEDEQYF TGCAGTGCCGCAGAGGGGATTGGGGAGGACGAGCAGTACTTC
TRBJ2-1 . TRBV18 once CANSPPGQGLYNEQFF TGTGCCAACTCACCACCGGGGCAGGGGTTGTACAATGAGCAGTTCTTC
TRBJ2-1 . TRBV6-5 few CASSLGLVNEQFF TGTGCCAGCAGTTTGGGGCTAGTGAATGAGCAGTTCTTC
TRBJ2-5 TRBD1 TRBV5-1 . CASSPDRGIETQYF TGCGCCAGCAGCCCTGACAGGGGGATTGAGACCCAGTACTTC
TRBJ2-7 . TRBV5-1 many CASSLGASYYEQYF TGCGCCAGCAGCTTGGGGGCCTCCTACTACGAGCAGTACTTC
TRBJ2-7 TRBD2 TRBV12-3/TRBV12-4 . CASRWTSGIYEQYF TGTGCCAGCAGGTGGACTAGCGGGATCTACGAGCAGTACTTC
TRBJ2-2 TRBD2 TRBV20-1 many CSARRGLASGTGELFF TGCAGTGCTAGACGCGGACTAGCGAGTGGGACCGGGGAGCTGTTTTTT
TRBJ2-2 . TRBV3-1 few CASSRPYTGELFF TGTGCCAGCAGCCGGCCGTACACCGGGGAGCTGTTTTTT
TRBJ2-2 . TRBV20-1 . CSARVDTGELFF TGCAGTGCTAGGGTGGACACCGGGGAGCTGTTTTTT
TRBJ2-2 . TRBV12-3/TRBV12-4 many CASSLGATGELFF TGTGCCAGCAGTTTGGGGGCCACCGGGGAGCTGTTTTTT
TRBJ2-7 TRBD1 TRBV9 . CASSGGQGEPYEQYF TGTGCCAGCAGCGGTGGACAGGGTGAACCCTACGAGCAGTACTTC
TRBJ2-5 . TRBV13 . CASSLITTGQETQYF TGTGCCAGCAGCTTAATAACCACAGGGCAAGAGACCCAGTACTTC
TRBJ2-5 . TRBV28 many CASSPNRETQYF TGTGCCAGCAGTCCCAATCGAGAGACCCAGTACTTC
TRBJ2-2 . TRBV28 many CASSLWGNTGELFF TGTGCCAGCAGTTTATGGGGCAACACCGGGGAGCTGTTTTTT
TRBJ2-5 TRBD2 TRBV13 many CASSHPSGVGKETQYF TGTGCCAGCAGCCACCCAAGCGGGGTGGGAAAAGAGACCCAGTACTTC
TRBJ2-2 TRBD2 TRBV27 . CASRDLGGAGTTNTGELFF TGTGCCAGCAGGGATCTGGGTGGAGCGGGGACTACGAACACCGGGGAGCTGTTTTTT
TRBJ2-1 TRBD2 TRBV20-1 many CSAEGLAEDNEQFF TGCAGTGCAGAAGGACTAGCGGAAGACAATGAGCAGTTCTTC
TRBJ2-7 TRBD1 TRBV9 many CASSVTGETYEQYF TGTGCCAGCAGCGTGACAGGGGAGACCTACGAGCAGTACTTC
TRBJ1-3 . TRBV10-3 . CAISLQGRTGDTIYF TGTGCCATCAGTTTACAGGGTCGGACTGGAGACACCATATATTTT
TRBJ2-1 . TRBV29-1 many CSVENHEQFF TGCAGCGTTGAAAACCATGAGCAGTTCTTC